This T cell receptor (beta chain) was observed in a study of HIV-infected patients and healthy controls. Findings of the study overall: HLA types of the donors remained undetermined.

The repertoire came from unfractionated whole blood and reflected all unsorted peripheral T cells. Approximately 500 ng RNA was reverse transcribed with alpha and beta constant-region primers. Separate chain-specific third strand synthesis with multiplexing indices produced the alpha and beta libraries. Each cDNA molecule was barcoded, and a single primer pair amplified each chain. TCRdb reprocessed the 5' RACE reads with MiXCR, giving one entry per CDR3 protein. The table lists more than 15,000 distinct CDR3 sequences, about 5% of them singletons. V was pared by 3 bases and J by 3 bases, with 9 bases of the junction left unmatched. CDR3 size: 16 residues. In germline, CDR1 is DFQATT, CDR2 SNEGSKA (reference sequence). In its sample, this clonotype is medium-sized. Antigen: not known.

Sequences were obtained from blood. This rearrangement joins TRBV20-1 to TRBJ2-3, with TRBD2 matching 10 bases. This TCR derives from an adult in good health. The CDR3 bases are TGCAGTGCTAGGTTCTCAGCGGGGGGGCCGACAGATACGCAGTATTTT. It codes for CSARFSAGGPTDTQYF.